The 14 T cell receptor beta chains presented below share a single source sample, sequenced in a study of cytomegalovirus exposure and HLA in healthy donors. The study ran its PCR with 60 Vbeta and 13 Jbeta primers. Measured with immunoSEQ multiplex PCR; TCRdb has only the in-frame clones, and not every one. Its listing shows around 140,000 clones. Sequencing input: PBMCs. These receptors all come from a woman aged 40 to 50 in good health and CMV-seronegative.

This sequence joins TRBV7-2 and TRBJ1-4; 7 bases fit TRBD1. Per germline, CDR1 SGHTA and CDR2 FQGNSA. The CDR3 is 15 residues long. The ends lost 5 bases at V and 2 bases at J; junction bases unmatched: 5. Written as DNA, the CDR3 is TGTGCCAGCAGCCCCCAGACAGGGACTAATGAAAAACTGTTTTTT. It yields the protein CASSPQTGTNEKLFF.

The chain carries TRBV7-3 and TRBJ1-2; 8 nucleotides match TRBD1. V was pared by 2 bases and J by 6 bases, with 11 bases of the junction left unmatched. CDR1 is SGHTA and CDR2 is FQGTGA in the germline V gene. This CDR3 contains 16 residues. The CDR3 loop is CASSLQPGGIGDGYTF. CDR3 in DNA: TGTGCCAGCAGCTTACAGCCAGGGGGCATCGGTGATGGCTACACCTTC.

The V gene is TRBV11-3, the J gene TRBJ1-1; D is perhaps TRBD1 (5 bases). The germline CDR1 and CDR2 sequences are SGHNT and YENEEA. The CDR3 consists of 15 residues. V shed 5 bases and J shed 4 bases, with 17 bases lying between them. The CDR3 region has the DNA TGTGCCAGCAGCGGGGGGGGGACTAGTTCCACTGAAGCTTTCTTT. Amino acids: CASSGGGTSSTEAFF. Together with reference TRBV11-3 and TRBJ1-1, the CDR3 gives the full variable domain: EAGVVQSPRYKIIEKKQPVAFWCNPISGHNTLYWYLQNLGQGPELLIRYENEEAVDDSQLPKDRFSAERLKGVDSTLKIQPAELGDSAVYLCASSGGGTSSTEAFFGQGTRLTVV.

This chain connects TRBV19 to TRBJ2-1; 13 nucleotides line up with TRBD2. J gave up 12 bases and V 5 bases, and 10 bases lay outside the gene matches. The CDR3 totals 15 residues. CDR1 is LNHDA and CDR2 is SQIVND in the germline V gene (reference sequence). Here the CDR3 reads CASSPRTSGGRRQFF. The CDR3, as DNA: TGTGCCAGTAGTCCTCGGACTAGCGGGGGCCGTAGGCAGTTCTTC.

This chain links TRBV7-2 with TRBJ1-2; D unresolved. The CDR3 has 13 amino acids. Trimming removed 5 bases from V and 1 base from J, with 8 bases in between. Germline V gives CDR1 SGHTA, CDR2 FQGNSA. The DNA for the CDR3 is TGTGCCAGCAGCCAGGATATTAACTATGGCTACACCTTC. This codes for CASSQDINYGYTF. The whole variable domain, remainder taken from reference TRBV7-2 and TRBJ1-2, is GAGVSQSPSNKVTEKGKDVELRCDPISGHTALYWYRQSLGQGLEFLIYFQGNSAPDKSGLPSDRFSAERTGGSVSTLTIQRTQQEDSAVYLCASSQDINYGYTFGSGTRLTVV.

The chain recombines TRBV11-3 with TRBJ2-1; D is perhaps TRBD1 (5 bases). The CDR3 length is 14 residues. Between the trimmed V and J ends, which lost 5 bases and 3 bases, there was a span of 11 bases. Germline V gives CDR1 SGHNT, CDR2 YENEEA. As DNA, the CDR3 is TGTGCCAGCAGCCATTCTCAGGGCTACAATGAGCAGTTCTTC. It is translated as CASSHSQGYNEQFF. Based on the CDR3 plus reference TRBV11-3 and TRBJ2-1, the full variable domain is EAGVVQSPRYKIIEKKQPVAFWCNPISGHNTLYWYLQNLGQGPELLIRYENEEAVDDSQLPKDRFSAERLKGVDSTLKIQPAELGDSAVYLCASSHSQGYNEQFFGPGTRLTVL.

The CDR3 here is CASSPQAGNTGELFF. CDR3 nucleotide sequence: TGTGCCAGCAGCCCTCAAGCGGGGAACACCGGGGAGCTGTTTTTT. This chain links TRBV9 with TRBJ2-2; D perhaps matches TRBD2 (6 bases). Deletions cut 4 bases from V and 1 base from J, with 11 bases between. The CDR3 totals 15 residues. Per germline, CDR1 SGDLS and CDR2 YYNGEE.

V and J are TRBV7-9 and TRBJ2-5; D ambiguous. In germline, CDR1 is SEHNR, CDR2 FQNEAQ (reference sequence). Trimming shortened V by 2 bases and J by 4 bases, and 14 bases separated the two germline ends. CDR3 length equals 15 residues. CDR3 bases: TGTGCCAGCAGCTTAAACTCTCTAGTTAGAGAGACCCAGTACTTC. Protein sequence: CASSLNSLVRETQYF.

The J gene is TRBJ2-7, the V gene TRBV9; D ambiguous. The CDR3 loop spans 14 amino acids. The ends were cut back, 4 bases at V and 6 bases at J, with 17 bases in the middle. The germline gives CDR1 SGDLS, CDR2 YYNGEE. Here the CDR3 reads CASSPQAPATEQYF. The CDR3 DNA reads as TGTGCCAGCAGCCCCCAGGCCCCCGCCACCGAGCAGTACTTC.

The J gene is TRBJ2-3, the V gene TRBV18; D gene ambiguous. The V end lost 2 bases, the J end lost 3 bases, and 12 bases lay between the germline ends. The CDR3 spans 15 residues. Per the germline V gene, CDR1 is KGHSH and CDR2 is LQKENI. Here the CDR3 DNA reads TGTGCCAGCTCACCAACGGTCCAACCGACAGATACGCAGTATTTT. Translating gives CASSPTVQPTDTQYF.

The chain uses TRBV5-8 and TRBJ2-1; 10 positions match TRBD2. Germline lookup yields CDR1 SGHTS and CDR2 YDEGEE. Trimming removed 5 bases from V and 6 bases from J; junction bases left unmatched: 2. The CDR3 is made up of 13 amino acids. Written as DNA, the CDR3 is TGTGCCAGCAGAGCGGGGGGGCTCAATGAGCAGTTCTTC. This gives the protein CASRAGGLNEQFF.

The CDR3 DNA follows: TGTGCCAGCAGCGTAGAAATTCAAAGAACGGGGACTGAAGCTTTCTTT. Translated: CASSVEIQRTGTEAFF. The genes are TRBV9 and TRBJ1-1; D ambiguous. The CDR3 loop spans 16 amino acids. Germline CDR1 is SGDLS and CDR2 is YYNGEE. Trimming cost V 0 bases and J 5 bases, with 17 bases left between them.

The genes are TRBV5-1 and TRBJ2-1; tentatively, D is TRBD2 (6 bases). Germline CDR1 reads SGHRS; CDR2 reads YFSETQ. Trimming removed 0 bases at V and 4 bases at J, with 8 bases between. The CDR3 has 14 amino acids. This chain's CDR3 is CASSLGGEYNEQFF. CDR3 in DNA: TGCGCCAGCAGCTTGGGGGGGGAGTACAATGAGCAGTTCTTC.

The chain combines TRBV9 with TRBJ1-6; no reliable D call. Trimming took 4 bases from V and 11 from J, leaving 19 bases between them. The CDR3 runs to 15 residues. Germline loops: CDR1 SGDLS, CDR2 YYNGEE. The CDR3 bases are TGTGCCAGCAGCTGGGGAGGAGGGCACGGGGCACCCCTCCACTTT. Translating it yields CASSWGGGHGAPLHF. Using reference TRBV9 and TRBJ1-6 for the parts outside the CDR3, the full variable domain is DSGVTQTPKHLITATGQRVTLRCSPRSGDLSVYWYQQSLDQGLQFLIQYYNGEERAKGNILERFSAQQFPDLHSELNLSSLELGDSALYFCASSWGGGHGAPLHFGNGTRLTVT.